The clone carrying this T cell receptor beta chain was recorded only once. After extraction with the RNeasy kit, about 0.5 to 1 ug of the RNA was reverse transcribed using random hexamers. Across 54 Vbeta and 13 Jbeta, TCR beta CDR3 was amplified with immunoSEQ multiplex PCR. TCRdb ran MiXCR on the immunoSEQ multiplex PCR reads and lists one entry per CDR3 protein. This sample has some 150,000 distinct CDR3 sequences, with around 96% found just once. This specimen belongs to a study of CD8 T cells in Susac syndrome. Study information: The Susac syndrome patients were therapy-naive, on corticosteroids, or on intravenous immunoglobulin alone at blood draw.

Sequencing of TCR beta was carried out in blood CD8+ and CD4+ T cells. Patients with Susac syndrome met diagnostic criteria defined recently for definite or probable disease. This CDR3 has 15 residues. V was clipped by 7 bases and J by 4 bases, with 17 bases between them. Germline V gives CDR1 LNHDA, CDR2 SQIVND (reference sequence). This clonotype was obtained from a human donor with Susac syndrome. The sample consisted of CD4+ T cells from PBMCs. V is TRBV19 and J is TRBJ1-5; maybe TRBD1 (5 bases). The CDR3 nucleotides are TGTGCCAGTACCAATTCCGACAGCCGTAATCAGCCCCAGCATTTT. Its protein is CASTNSDSRNQPQHF.